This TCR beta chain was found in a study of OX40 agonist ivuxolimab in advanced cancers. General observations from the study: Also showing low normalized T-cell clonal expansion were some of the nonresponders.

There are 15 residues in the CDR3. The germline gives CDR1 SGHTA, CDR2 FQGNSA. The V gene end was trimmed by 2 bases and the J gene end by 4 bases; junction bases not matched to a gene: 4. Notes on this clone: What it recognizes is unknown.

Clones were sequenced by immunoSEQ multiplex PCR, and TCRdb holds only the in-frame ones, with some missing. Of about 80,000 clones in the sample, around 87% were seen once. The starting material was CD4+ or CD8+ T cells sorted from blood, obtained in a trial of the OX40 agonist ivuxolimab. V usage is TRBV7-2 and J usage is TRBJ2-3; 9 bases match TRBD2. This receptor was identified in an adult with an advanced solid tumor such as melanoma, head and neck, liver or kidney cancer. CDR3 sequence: CASSLQGGRADTQYF. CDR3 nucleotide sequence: TGTGCCAGCAGCTTACAGGGCGGGAGGGCAGATACGCAGTATTTT.